The entry below gives a single T cell receptor (beta chain) sequence along with its context. The PCR made use of 60 Vbeta and 13 Jbeta primers. Some clones are missing from TCRdb's copy, which holds only in-frame ones; the method was immunoSEQ multiplex PCR. The sample shows approximately 150,000 clones, approximately 76% of them seen only once. This sample is drawn from a study of cytomegalovirus exposure and HLA in healthy donors. The sequence came from a man aged 55-75 years in good health and CMV-seronegative. Sequencing input: PBMCs.

The CDR3, as DNA: TGTGCCAGCAGTGAGGCAGGGGGCGTTTATGGCTACACCTTC. Translating gives CASSEAGGVYGYTF. The J gene is TRBJ1-2, the V gene TRBV6-1; 8 positions match TRBD1. Germline CDR1 reads MNHNS; CDR2 reads SASEGT. V gave up 3 bases and J gave up 5 bases; unmatched junction bases: 5. This CDR3 contains 14 residues.